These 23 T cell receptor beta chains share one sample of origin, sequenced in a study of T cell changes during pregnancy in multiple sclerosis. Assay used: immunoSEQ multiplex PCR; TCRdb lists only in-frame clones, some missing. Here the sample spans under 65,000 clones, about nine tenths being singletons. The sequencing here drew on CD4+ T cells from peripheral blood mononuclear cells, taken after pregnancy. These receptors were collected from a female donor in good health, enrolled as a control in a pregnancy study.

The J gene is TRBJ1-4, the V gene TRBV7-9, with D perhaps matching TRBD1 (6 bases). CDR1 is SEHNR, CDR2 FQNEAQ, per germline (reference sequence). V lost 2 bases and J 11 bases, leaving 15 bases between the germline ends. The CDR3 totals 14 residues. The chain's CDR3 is CASSLSGQIMKLFF. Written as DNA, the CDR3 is TGTGCCAGCAGCTTATCTGGACAGATCATGAAACTGTTTTTT.

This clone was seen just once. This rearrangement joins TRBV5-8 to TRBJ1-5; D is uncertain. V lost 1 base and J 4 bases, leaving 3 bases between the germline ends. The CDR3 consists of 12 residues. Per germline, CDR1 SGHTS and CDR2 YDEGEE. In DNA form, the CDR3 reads TGTGCCAGCAGCTTGTATAATCAGCCCCAGCATTTT. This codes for CASSLYNQPQHF.

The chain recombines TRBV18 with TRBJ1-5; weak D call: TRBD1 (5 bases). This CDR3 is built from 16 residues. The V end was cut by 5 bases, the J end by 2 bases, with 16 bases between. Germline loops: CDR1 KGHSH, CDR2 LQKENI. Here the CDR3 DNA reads TGTGCCAGCTCATCAGGGTTGGGTAGTGGCAATCAGCCCCAGCATTTT. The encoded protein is CASSSGLGSGNQPQHF.

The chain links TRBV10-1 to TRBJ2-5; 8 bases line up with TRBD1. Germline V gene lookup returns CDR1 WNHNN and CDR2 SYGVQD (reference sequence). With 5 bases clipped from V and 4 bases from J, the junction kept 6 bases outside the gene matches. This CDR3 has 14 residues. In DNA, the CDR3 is TGCGCCAGCAGTCGGGACAGGAGTGTAGAGACCCAGTACTTC. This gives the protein CASSRDRSVETQYF.

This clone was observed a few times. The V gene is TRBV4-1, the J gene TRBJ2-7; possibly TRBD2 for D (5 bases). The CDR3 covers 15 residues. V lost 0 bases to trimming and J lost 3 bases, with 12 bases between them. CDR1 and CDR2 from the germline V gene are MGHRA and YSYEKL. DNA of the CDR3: TGCGCCAGCAGCCAAGAAAGGTACGGGAACTACGAGCAGTACTTC. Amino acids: CASSQERYGNYEQYF.

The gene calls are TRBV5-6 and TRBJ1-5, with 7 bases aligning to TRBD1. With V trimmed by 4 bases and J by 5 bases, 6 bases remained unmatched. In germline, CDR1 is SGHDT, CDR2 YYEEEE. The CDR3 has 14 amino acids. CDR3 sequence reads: CASSLWTGDQPQHF. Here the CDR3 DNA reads TGTGCCAGCAGCCTATGGACAGGAGATCAGCCCCAGCATTTT.

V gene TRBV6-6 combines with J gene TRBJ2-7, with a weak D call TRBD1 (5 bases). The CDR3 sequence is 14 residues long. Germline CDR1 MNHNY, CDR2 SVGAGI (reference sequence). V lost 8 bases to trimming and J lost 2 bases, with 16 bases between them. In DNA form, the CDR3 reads TGTGCCAGCCGACAGTTATTACTCGCCTACGAGCAGTACTTC. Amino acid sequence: CASRQLLLAYEQYF.

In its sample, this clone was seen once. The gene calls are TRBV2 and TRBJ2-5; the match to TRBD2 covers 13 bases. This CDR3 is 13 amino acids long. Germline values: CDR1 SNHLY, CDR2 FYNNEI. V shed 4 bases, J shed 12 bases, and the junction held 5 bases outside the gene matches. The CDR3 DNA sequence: TGTGCCAGCAGTGGACTAGCGGGGGGCCTAAAGTACTTC. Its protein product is CASSGLAGGLKYF.

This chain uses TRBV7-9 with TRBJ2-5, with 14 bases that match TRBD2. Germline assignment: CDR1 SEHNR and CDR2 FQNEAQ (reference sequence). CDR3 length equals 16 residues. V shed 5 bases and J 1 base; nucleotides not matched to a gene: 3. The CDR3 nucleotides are TGTGCCAGCAGCACTGGACTAGCGGGAGGCCAAGAGACCCAGTACTTC. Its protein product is CASSTGLAGGQETQYF.

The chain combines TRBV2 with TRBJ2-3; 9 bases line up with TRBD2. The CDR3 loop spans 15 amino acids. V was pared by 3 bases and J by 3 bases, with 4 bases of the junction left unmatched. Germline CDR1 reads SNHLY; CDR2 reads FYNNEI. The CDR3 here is CASSDGRGGTDTQYF. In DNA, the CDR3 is TGTGCCAGCAGTGACGGGCGGGGGGGGACAGATACGCAGTATTTT.

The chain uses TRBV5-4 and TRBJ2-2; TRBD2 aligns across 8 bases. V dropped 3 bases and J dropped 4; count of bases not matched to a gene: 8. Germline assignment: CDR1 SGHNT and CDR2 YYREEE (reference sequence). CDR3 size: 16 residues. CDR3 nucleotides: TGTGCCAGCAGCTCAGCAGGCGGGGGGACCACCGGGGAGCTGTTTTTT. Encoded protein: CASSSAGGGTTGELFF.

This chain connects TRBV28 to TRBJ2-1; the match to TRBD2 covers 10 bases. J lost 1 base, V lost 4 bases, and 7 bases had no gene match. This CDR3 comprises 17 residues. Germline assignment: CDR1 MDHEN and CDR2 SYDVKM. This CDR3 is CASSSHGLAESYNEQFF. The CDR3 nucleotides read TGTGCCAGCAGTTCGCATGGACTAGCGGAATCCTACAATGAGCAGTTCTTC.

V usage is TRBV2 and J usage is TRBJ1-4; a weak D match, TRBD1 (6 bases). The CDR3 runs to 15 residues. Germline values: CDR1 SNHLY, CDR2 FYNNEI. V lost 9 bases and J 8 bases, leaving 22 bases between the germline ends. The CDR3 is CARAVGGGEREKLFF. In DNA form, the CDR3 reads TGTGCCAGAGCAGTGGGTGGGGGCGAACGAGAAAAACTGTTTTTT.

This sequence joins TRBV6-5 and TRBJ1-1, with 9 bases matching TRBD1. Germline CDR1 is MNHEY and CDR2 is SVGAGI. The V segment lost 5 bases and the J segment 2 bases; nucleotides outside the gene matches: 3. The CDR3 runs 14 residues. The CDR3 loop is CASSPQGANTEAFF. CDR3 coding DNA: TGTGCCAGCAGTCCACAGGGGGCTAACACTGAAGCTTTCTTT.

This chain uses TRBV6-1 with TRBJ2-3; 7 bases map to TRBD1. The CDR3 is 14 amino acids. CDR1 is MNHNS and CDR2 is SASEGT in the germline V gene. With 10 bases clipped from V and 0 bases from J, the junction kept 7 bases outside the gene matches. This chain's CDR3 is CATQGQWSTDTQYF. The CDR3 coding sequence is TGTGCCACCCAGGGACAGTGGAGCACAGATACGCAGTATTTT.

This CDR3 is CASSRDRLNEKLFF. The CDR3 bases are TGTGCCAGCAGCCGGGACAGATTAAATGAAAAACTGTTTTTT. V is TRBV11-2 and J is TRBJ1-4, with 7 positions matching TRBD1. CDR1 SGHAT and CDR2 FQNNGV come from the germline V gene. This CDR3 region has 14 residues. Trimming removed 5 bases from V and 5 bases from J; junction bases left unmatched: 5. Supplemented by reference TRBV11-2 and TRBJ1-4, the full variable domain reads EAGVAQSPRYKIIEKRQSVAFWCNPISGHATLYWYQQILGQGPKLLIQFQNNGVVDDSQLPKDRFSAERLKGVDSTLKIQPAKLEDSAVYLCASSRDRLNEKLFFGSGTQLSVL.

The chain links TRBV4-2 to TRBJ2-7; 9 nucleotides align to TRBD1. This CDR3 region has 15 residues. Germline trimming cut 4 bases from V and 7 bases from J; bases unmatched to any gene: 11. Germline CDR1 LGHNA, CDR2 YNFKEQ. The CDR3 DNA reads TGTGCCAGCAGCCCCCGTGGGACAGGGAGAGTGGAGCAGTACTTC. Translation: CASSPRGTGRVEQYF.

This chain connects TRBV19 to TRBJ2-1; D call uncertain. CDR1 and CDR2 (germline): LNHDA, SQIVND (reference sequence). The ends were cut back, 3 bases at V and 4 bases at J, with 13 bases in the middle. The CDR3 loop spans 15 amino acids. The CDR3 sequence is CASSISVRLYNEQFF. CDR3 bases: TGTGCCAGTAGTATCTCGGTGCGCCTATACAATGAGCAGTTCTTC. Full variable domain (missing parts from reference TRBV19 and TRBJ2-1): DGGITQSPKYLFRKEGQNVTLSCEQNLNHDAMYWYRQDPGQGLRLIYYSQIVNDFQKGDIAEGYSVSREKKESFPLTVTSAQKNPTAFYLCASSISVRLYNEQFFGPGTRLTVL.

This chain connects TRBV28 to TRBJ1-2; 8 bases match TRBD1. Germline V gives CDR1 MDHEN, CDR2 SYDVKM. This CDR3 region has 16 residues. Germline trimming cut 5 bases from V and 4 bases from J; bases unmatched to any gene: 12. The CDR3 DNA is TGTGCCAGCAGTATATCGACAGCAGGGGGCGGCTATGGCTACACCTTC. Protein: CASSISTAGGGYGYTF.

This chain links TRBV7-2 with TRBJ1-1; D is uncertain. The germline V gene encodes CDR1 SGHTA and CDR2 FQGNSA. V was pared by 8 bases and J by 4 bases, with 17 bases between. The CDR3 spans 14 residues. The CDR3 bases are TGTGCCAGCGCTACGTCGTGGGAGGCCACTGAAGCTTTCTTT. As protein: CASATSWEATEAFF. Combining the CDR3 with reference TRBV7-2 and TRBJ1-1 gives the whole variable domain GAGVSQSPSNKVTEKGKDVELRCDPISGHTALYWYRQSLGQGLEFLIYFQGNSAPDKSGLPSDRFSAERTGGSVSTLTIQRTQQEDSAVYLCASATSWEATEAFFGQGTRLTVV.

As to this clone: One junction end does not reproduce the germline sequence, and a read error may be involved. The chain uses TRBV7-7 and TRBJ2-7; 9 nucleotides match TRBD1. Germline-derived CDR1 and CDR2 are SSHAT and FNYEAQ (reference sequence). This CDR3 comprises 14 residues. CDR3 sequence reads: CASSPGTGNDEQYF. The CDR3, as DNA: TGTGCTAGCAGCCCGGGGACAGGGAACGACGAGCAGTACTTC.

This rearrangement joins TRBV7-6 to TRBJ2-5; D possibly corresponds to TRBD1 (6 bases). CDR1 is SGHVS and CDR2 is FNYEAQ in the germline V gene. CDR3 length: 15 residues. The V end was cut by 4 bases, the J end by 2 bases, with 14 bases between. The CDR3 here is CASSSGAGKQETQYF. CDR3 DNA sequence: TGTGCCAGCAGCTCAGGGGCAGGGAAGCAAGAGACCCAGTACTTC.

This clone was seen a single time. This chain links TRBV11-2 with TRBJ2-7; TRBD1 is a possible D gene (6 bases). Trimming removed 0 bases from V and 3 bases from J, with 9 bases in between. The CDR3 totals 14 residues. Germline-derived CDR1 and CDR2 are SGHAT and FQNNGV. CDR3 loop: CASSLDVTGYEQYF. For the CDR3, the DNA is TGTGCCAGCAGCTTAGACGTGACAGGCTACGAGCAGTACTTC.